The rows below give T cell receptor beta chains drawn from one sample of a study of blood T cell repertoires in COVID-19. Method: immunoSEQ multiplex PCR; TCRdb's copy keeps in-frame clones and lacks some. The data show around 58,000 clones, roughly nine tenths seen once. Sequencing input: peripheral blood. The source of these receptors is an older woman with active or convalescent COVID-19. Both conserved end residues are trimmed from each CDR3. D genes are given only for firm matches.

length: 14; D: TRBD1; V: TRBV28; CDR3: ASSFRWQGARDEQF
length: 11; D: -; V: TRBV28; CDR3: ASSWGQTGELF
length: 11; D: TRBD2; V: TRBV25-1; CDR3: ASSPGLASEQF
length: 14; D: -; V: TRBV7-2; CDR3: ASSLRTGTYNSPLH
length: 12; D: TRBD2; V: TRBV7-9; CDR3: ASSLWGGTYEQF
length: 12; D: -; V: TRBV6-4; CDR3: ASSAEGNTGELF
length: 12; D: -; V: TRBV19; CDR3: ASTQGAWADTQY
length: 10; D: -; V: TRBV28; CDR3: ASRGGFYEQY
length: 17; D: -; V: TRBV10-3; CDR3: AISGRLSLVGAGKNEQF
length: 17; D: -; V: TRBV9; CDR3: ASSTPFVGLRSSYNEQF
length: 13; D: TRBD2; V: TRBV28; CDR3: ASSLTSGSSYEQY
length: 11; D: -; V: TRBV28; CDR3: ASSLGSQYGYT
length: 16; D: TRBD1; V: TRBV7-2; CDR3: ASSLAPSRDRGGYGYT
length: 14; D: TRBD1; V: TRBV18; CDR3: ASSPLSGGPGNTIY
length: 14; D: TRBD1; V: TRBV19; CDR3: ASSKPTGGVAYGYT
length: 13; D: TRBD1; V: TRBV24-1; CDR3: ATSDHGQGARGYT
length: 11; D: TRBD1; V: TRBV5-4; CDR3: ASSFDRGHGYT
length: 11; D: TRBD1; V: TRBV5-4; CDR3: ASSRDREETQY
length: 13; D: TRBD1; V: TRBV30; CDR3: AWSTPQGNLGGYT
length: 13; D: TRBD1; V: TRBV5-4; CDR3: ASSPTGQGWTEAF
length: 13; D: -; V: TRBV21-1; CDR3: ASSKARAPWETQY
length: 12; D: -; V: TRBV4-1; CDR3: ASSQGGDPYGYT